This is a list of T cell receptor beta chains from one sample in a study of read filtering for tumor transcriptome and immune sequencing. MiXCR was run by TCRdb on the reads, yielding one entry per CDR3 protein. The sample has about 37,000 distinct CDR3 sequences; roughly 15% are singletons. Sequencing was carried out using a population of CD138-negative cells sorted from bone marrow. These receptors all stem from a donor at least 40 years old with multiple myeloma. Each CDR3 is given with its conserved first and last residue. D genes are given only for firm matches. Clone size appears in some rows only: once, few, many, or a class for an expanded clone.

>-|TRBJ2-3|TRBV5-1|many|14
TGCGCCAGCAGCTTGGGCCGGTTGGAGAGTACGCAGTATTTT
CASSLGRLESTQYF
>-|TRBJ1-1|TRBV4-3|large|13
TGCGCCAGCAGCCAAGGAGCGGGCACTGAAGCTTTCTTT
CASSQGAGTEAFF
>-|TRBJ1-2|TRBV2|many|12
TGTGCCAGCAGTTCAGAAAACTATGGCTACACCTTC
CASSSENYGYTF
>TRBD2|TRBJ2-1|TRBV20-1|many|15
TGCAGTGCTAGCCCGACTAGCGGAGCTGGCAATGAGCAGTTCTTC
CSASPTSGAGNEQFF
>TRBD2|TRBJ2-3|TRBV5-1|many|15
TGCGCCAGCAGCTTTGGACTGACTAGCATAGATACGCAGTATTTT
CASSFGLTSIDTQYF
>-|TRBJ2-7|TRBV5-6|many|13
TGTGCCAGCAGCTTGGATCCATCCTACGAGCAGTACTTC
CASSLDPSYEQYF
>TRBD2|TRBJ2-7|TRBV11-2|many|15
TGTGCCAGCAGCTTAGCGGGAGGTGGCTACTACGAGCAGTACTTC
CASSLAGGGYYEQYF
>TRBD1|TRBJ2-6|TRBV2|many|16
TGTGCCAGCAGTCCGACAGGGCGGCCTGGGGCCAACGTCCTGACTTTC
CASSPTGRPGANVLTF
>-|TRBJ2-1|TRBV6-2/TRBV6-3|-|9
TGTGCCAGCCGCAATGAGCAGTTCTTC
CASRNEQFF
>TRBD2|TRBJ2-7|TRBV6-1|many|16
TGTGCCAGCAGTGACCCTATGGGTAGCGGGAGGTACGAGCAGTACTTC
CASSDPMGSGRYEQYF
>-|TRBJ2-3|TRBV20-1|-|15
TGCAGTGCTAGAGATCGGCCTTGGGCCACAGATACGCAGTATTTT
CSARDRPWATDTQYF
>TRBD2|TRBJ2-3|TRBV5-1|many|19
TGCGCCAGCAGCGTGATCGCTCTAGCGGGCGGGCGGGGCACAGATACGCAGTATTTT
CASSVIALAGGRGTDTQYF
>-|TRBJ2-1|TRBV5-1|-|11
TGCGCCAGCTGTTTGGTGGATGAGCAGTTCTTC
CASCLVDEQFF
>-|TRBJ2-1|TRBV20-1|-|14
TGCAGTGCTAGAGGTGGGGAATCCTACAATGAGCAGTTCTTC
CSARGGESYNEQFF
>-|TRBJ2-1|TRBV11-1|many|15
TGTGCCAGCAGCTTAGGAGGGAGAGAGTACAATGAGCAGTTCTTC
CASSLGGREYNEQFF
>TRBD2|TRBJ2-1|TRBV7-9|many|16
TGTGCCAGCAGCTTAGAATCTAGCGGAATTAACAATGAGCAGTTCTTC
CASSLESSGINNEQFF
>-|TRBJ2-1|TRBV29-1|many|14
TGCAGCGTTCTGAAGGGGTTCTCCTACAATGAGCAGTTCTTC
CSVLKGFSYNEQFF
>TRBD1|TRBJ1-1|TRBV6-5|many|13
TGTGCCAGCAATCCAGGGGGGACCACTGAAGCTTTCTTT
CASNPGGTTEAFF
>TRBD2|TRBJ2-1|TRBV11-1|many|15
TGTGCCAGCTCCTCTAGCGGGCCGTCCTACAATGAGCAGTTCTTC
CASSSSGPSYNEQFF
>-|TRBJ1-4|TRBV2|many|18
TGTGCCAGCAGTGATGTAACAGGGATGAAAGCAACTAATGAAAAACTGTTTTTT
CASSDVTGMKATNEKLFF
>TRBD2|TRBJ2-1|TRBV20-1|many|16
TGCAGTGCTAGAGATTTAGCGGGAGTTTCACACAATGAGCAGTTCTTC
CSARDLAGVSHNEQFF
>-|TRBJ1-3|TRBV5-1|many|14
TGCGCCAGCAGCTTGTCGGGGAATGGAAACACCATATATTTT
CASSLSGNGNTIYF
>TRBD2|TRBJ2-1|TRBV5-5|-|16
TGTGCCAGCAGCTTGGAAGCGGGAGGGCCATTGGATGAGCAGTTCTTC
CASSLEAGGPLDEQFF
>-|TRBJ2-2|TRBV4-1|many|15
TGCGCCAGCAGCCAAGATGGAACCGGCACCGGGGAGCTGTTTTTT
CASSQDGTGTGELFF
>-|TRBJ1-1|TRBV4-1|many|15
TGCGCCAGCAGCCGTGTGGACAGCGGTAACACTGAAGCTTTCTTT
CASSRVDSGNTEAFF
>TRBD2|TRBJ2-1|TRBV6-6|many|16
TGTGCCAGCAGTTACCCAACTAGCGGGAGAAAAAATGAGCAGTTCTTC
CASSYPTSGRKNEQFF
>-|TRBJ2-5|TRBV29-1|many|13
TGCAGTTCTCTGGGCGGGCTCCAAGAGACCCAGTACTTC
CSSLGGLQETQYF
>TRBD1|TRBJ1-5|TRBV20-1|-|16
TGCAGTGCTAGAGATATTACAGGGGAAGGCAATCAGCCCCAGCATTTT
CSARDITGEGNQPQHF
>-|TRBJ2-7|TRBV12-3/TRBV12-4|many|17
TGTGCCAGCAGCGCTTTTCCTGTGCGGGGTAGCTCCTACGAGCAGTACTTC
CASSAFPVRGSSYEQYF
>TRBD2|TRBJ2-7|TRBV5-1|many|14
TGCGCCAGCAGCTTGGCGGGAGGGCCCCACGAGCAGTACTTC
CASSLAGGPHEQYF
>-|TRBJ2-3|TRBV29-1|few|15
TGCAGCGTTGCGGGATCTTTAGGGGCCACAGATACGCAGTATTTT
CSVAGSLGATDTQYF
>TRBD2|TRBJ2-7|TRBV29-1|many|12
TGCAGCGTTTCTAGCGGGAGCTACGAGCAGTACTTC
CSVSSGSYEQYF
>-|TRBJ2-5|TRBV21-1|many|15
TGTGCCAGCAGTCTGAGACAGGGGGTCGGAGAGACCCAGTACTTC
CASSLRQGVGETQYF
>TRBD2|TRBJ2-7|TRBV6-5|many|15
TGTGCCAGCACCCAACCGGGACTAGGCCCTCACGAGCAGTACTTC
CASTQPGLGPHEQYF
>-|TRBJ2-7|TRBV6-2/TRBV6-3|many|16
TGTGCCAGCACCTTGGGACTGTTGGGGTCCTCCTACGAGCAGTACTTC
CASTLGLLGSSYEQYF
>TRBD1|TRBJ1-1|TRBV7-2|many|15
TGTGCCAGCAGCTTAGCTTCCAGGGGGGTAACCGAAGCTTTCTTT
CASSLASRGVTEAFF
>TRBD2|TRBJ2-5|TRBV2|many|14
TGTGCCAGCAATAGGGCGGGAGGACGAGAGACCCAGTACTTC
CASNRAGGRETQYF
>TRBD1|TRBJ2-7|TRBV7-6|many|14
TGTGCCAGCAGCCCCAAAGGGGACAGGAACGAGCAGTACTTC
CASSPKGDRNEQYF
>-|TRBJ1-5|TRBV7-2|many|15
TGTGCCAGCAGCTTAGCGCTTGGTAAGGTGTCGCCCCAGCATTTT
CASSLALGKVSPQHF
>-|TRBJ2-5|TRBV20-1|few|14
TGCAGTGCTAGGGAGGGTACAGGGCAAGAGACCCAGTACTTC
CSAREGTGQETQYF
>TRBD2|TRBJ2-3|TRBV7-3|many|18
TGTGCCAGCAGCCCCGCCGGGGGTAGCGGGAGGGCCAAGGATACGCAGTATTTT
CASSPAGGSGRAKDTQYF
>-|TRBJ2-7|TRBV30|many|14
TGTGCCTGTACTACGCCCGACGGGGCCTACGAGCAGTACTTC
CACTTPDGAYEQYF
>-|TRBJ2-3|TRBV2|many|14
TGTGCCAGCCTTATGGGTTCTAGCACAGATACGCAGTATTTT
CASLMGSSTDTQYF
>-|TRBJ2-7|TRBV18|many|11
TGTGCCAGCTCATCCGCCCACGAGCAGTACTTC
CASSSAHEQYF